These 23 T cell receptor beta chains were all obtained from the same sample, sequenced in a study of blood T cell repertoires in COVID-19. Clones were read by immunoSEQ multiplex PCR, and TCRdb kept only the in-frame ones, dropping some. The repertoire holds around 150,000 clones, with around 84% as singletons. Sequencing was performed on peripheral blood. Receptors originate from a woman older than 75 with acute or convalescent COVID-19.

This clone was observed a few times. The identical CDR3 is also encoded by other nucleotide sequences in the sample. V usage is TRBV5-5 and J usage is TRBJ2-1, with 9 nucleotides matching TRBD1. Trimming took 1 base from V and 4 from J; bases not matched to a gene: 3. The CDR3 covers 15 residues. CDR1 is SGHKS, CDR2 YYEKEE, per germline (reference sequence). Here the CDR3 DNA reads TGTGCCAGCAGCTTGTCTGGGACAGGGTACAATGAGCAGTTCTTC. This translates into CASSLSGTGYNEQFF.

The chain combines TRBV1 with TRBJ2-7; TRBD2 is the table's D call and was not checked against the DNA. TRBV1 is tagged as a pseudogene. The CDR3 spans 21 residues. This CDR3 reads CTSSQDGVARELAGEIYEQYF. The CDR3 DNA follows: TGCACCAGCAGCCAAGATGGGGTGGCGAGGGAACTAGCGGGGGAAATTTACGAGCAGTACTTC.

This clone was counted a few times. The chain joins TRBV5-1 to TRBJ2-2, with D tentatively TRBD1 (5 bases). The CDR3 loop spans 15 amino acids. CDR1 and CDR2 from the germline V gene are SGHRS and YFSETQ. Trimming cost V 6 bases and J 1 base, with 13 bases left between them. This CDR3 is CASKKGVGNTGELFF. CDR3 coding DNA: TGCGCCAGCAAGAAAGGGGTTGGGAACACCGGGGAGCTGTTTTTT.

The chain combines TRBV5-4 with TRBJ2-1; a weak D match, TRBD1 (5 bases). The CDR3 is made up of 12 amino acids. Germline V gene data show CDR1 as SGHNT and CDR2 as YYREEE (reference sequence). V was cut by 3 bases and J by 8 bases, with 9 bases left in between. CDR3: CASSSRVYEQFF. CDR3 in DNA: TGTGCCAGCAGCTCCAGGGTATATGAGCAGTTCTTC. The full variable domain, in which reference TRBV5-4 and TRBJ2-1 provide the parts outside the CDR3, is ETGVTQSPTHLIKTRGQQVTLRCSSQSGHNTVSWYQQALGQGPQFIFQYYREEENGRGNFPPRFSGLQFPNYSSELNVNALELDDSALYLCASSSRVYEQFFGPGTRLTVL.

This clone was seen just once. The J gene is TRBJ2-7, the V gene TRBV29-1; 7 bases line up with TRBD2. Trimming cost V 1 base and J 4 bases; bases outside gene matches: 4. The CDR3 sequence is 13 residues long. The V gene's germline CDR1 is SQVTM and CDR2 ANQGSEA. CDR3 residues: CSVEGEGAYEQYF. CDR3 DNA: TGCAGCGTTGAAGGGGAGGGAGCTTACGAGCAGTACTTC.

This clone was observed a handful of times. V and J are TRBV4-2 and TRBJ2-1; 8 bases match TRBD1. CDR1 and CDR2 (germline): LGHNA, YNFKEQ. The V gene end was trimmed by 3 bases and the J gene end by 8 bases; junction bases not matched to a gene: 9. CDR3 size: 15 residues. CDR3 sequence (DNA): TGTGCCAGCAGCCACGCCGGGACAGGCAAGGATGAGCAGTTCTTC. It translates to CASSHAGTGKDEQFF.

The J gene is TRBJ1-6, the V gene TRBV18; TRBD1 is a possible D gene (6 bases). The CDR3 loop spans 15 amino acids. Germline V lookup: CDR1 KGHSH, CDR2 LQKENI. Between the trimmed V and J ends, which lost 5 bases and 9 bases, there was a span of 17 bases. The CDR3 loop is CASSSPYGDISPLHF. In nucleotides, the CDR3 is TGTGCCAGCTCATCTCCCTACGGGGACATTTCACCCCTCCACTTT.

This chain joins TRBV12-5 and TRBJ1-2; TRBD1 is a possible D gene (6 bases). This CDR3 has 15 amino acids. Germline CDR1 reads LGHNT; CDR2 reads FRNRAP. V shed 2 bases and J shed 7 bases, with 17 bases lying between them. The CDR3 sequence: CASGLPLRDISGYTF. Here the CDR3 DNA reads TGTGCTAGTGGTTTGCCTCTTCGGGACATTTCTGGCTACACCTTC.

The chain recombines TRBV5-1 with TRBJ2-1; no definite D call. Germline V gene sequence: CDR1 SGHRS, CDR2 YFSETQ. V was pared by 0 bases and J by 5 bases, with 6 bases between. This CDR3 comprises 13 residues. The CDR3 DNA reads TGCGCCAGCAGCTTGGTTTCCAACAATGAGCAGTTCTTC. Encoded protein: CASSLVSNNEQFF.

For the CDR3, the DNA is TGTGCCAGCAGTTACGAAGGAACAGGAGCCTATGGCTACACCTTC. Residues: CASSYEGTGAYGYTF. This chain uses TRBV6-5 with TRBJ1-2; D may be TRBD1 (5 bases). Germline V CDR1 and CDR2: MNHEY, SVGAGI. CDR3 length: 15 residues. The V end was cut by 2 bases, the J end by 4 bases, with 14 bases between.

CDR3 DNA sequence: TGTGCCAGCAGCTTGGAGTTGCGGGGCTCTGGAAACACCATATATTTT. This gives the protein CASSLELRGSGNTIYF. V gene TRBV5-4 combines with J gene TRBJ1-3; D not certain. CDR1 is SGHNT and CDR2 is YYREEE in the germline V gene (reference sequence). V was cut by 0 bases and J by 0 bases, with 10 bases left in between. The CDR3 sequence is 16 residues long. The full variable domain, with the rest looked up from reference TRBV5-4 and TRBJ1-3, is ETGVTQSPTHLIKTRGQQVTLRCSSQSGHNTVSWYQQALGQGPQFIFQYYREEENGRGNFPPRFSGLQFPNYSSELNVNALELDDSALYLCASSLELRGSGNTIYFGEGSWLTVV.

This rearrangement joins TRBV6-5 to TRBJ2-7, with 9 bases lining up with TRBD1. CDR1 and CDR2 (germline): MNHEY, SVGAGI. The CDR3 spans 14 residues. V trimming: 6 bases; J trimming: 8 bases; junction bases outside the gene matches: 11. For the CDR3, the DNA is TGTGCCAGCAGGCGGGGACAGGGTATTTATCAGCAGTACTTC. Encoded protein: CASRRGQGIYQQYF.

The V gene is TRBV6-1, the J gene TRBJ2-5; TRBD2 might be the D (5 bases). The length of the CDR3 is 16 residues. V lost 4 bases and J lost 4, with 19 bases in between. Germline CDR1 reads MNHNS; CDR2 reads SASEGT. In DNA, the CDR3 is TGTGCCAGCAGTGCCCATCTTATTGGGAGTGGAGAGACCCAGTACTTC. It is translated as CASSAHLIGSGETQYF.

CDR3 nucleotide sequence: TGTGCCAGCAACCCCGGGACAGACCTCTACGAGCAGTACTTC. Translated: CASNPGTDLYEQYF. V and J are TRBV2 and TRBJ2-7, with TRBD1 identical over 7 bases. Germline CDR1 reads SNHLY; CDR2 reads FYNNEI. This CDR3 is built from 14 residues. The V and J ends lost 7 bases and 3 bases, in that order; junction bases with no gene match: 9.

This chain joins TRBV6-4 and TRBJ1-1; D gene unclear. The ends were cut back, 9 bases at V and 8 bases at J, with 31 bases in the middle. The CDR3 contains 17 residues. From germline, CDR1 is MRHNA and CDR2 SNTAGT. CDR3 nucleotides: TGTGCCAGTGGCCCCCCGCCCACCAAACAGTCCCCCCCAGAAGCTTTCTTT. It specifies CASGPPPTKQSPPEAFF.

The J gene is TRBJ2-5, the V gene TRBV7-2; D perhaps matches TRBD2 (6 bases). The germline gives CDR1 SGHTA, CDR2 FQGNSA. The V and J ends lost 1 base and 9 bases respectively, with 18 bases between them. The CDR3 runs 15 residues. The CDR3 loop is CASSLDRLGRVAQYF. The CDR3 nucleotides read TGTGCCAGCAGCTTAGATAGACTAGGCAGAGTGGCCCAGTACTTC. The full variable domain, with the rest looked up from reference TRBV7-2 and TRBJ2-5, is GAGVSQSPSNKVTEKGKDVELRCDPISGHTALYWYRQSLGQGLEFLIYFQGNSAPDKSGLPSDRFSAERTGGSVSTLTIQRTQQEDSAVYLCASSLDRLGRVAQYFGPGTRLLVL.

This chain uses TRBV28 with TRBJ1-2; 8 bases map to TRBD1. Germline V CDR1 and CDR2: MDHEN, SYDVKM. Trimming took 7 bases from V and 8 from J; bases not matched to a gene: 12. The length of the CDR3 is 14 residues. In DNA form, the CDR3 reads TGTGCCAGCACTCCCTCAGGGGGCAGGGACGGCTACACCTTC. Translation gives CASTPSGGRDGYTF.

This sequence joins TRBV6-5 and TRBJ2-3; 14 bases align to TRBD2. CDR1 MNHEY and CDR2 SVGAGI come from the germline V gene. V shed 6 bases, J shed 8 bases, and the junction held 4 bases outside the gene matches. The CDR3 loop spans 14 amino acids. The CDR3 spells CASRTTSGGGTQYF. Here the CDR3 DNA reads TGTGCCAGCAGGACGACTAGCGGGGGGGGTACGCAGTATTTT.

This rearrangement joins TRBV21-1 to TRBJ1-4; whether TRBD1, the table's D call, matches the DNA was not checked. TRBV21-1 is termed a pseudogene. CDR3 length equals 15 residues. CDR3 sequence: CASSKAARYNEKLFF. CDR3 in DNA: TGTGCCAGCAGCAAAGCGGCTCGATATAATGAAAAACTGTTTTTT.

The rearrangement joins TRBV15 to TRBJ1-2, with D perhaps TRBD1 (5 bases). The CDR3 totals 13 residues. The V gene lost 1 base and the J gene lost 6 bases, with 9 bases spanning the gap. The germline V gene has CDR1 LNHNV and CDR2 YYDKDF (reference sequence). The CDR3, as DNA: TGTGCCACCAGCAGAGTGGCAGGGCATGGCTACACCTTC. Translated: CATSRVAGHGYTF.

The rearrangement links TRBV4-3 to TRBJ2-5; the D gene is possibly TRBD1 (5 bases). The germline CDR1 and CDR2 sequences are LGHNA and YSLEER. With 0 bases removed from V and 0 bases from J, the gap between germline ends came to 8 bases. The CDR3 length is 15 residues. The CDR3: CASSQETVYQETQYF. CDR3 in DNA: TGCGCCAGCAGCCAAGAGACAGTTTACCAAGAGACCCAGTACTTC.

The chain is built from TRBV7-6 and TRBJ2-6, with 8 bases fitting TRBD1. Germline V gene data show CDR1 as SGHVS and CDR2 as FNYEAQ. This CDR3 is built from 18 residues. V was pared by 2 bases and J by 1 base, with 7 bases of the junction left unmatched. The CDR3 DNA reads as TGTGCCAGCAGCTTACTCGGACAGGGTGGATCTGGGGCCAACGTCCTGACTTTC. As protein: CASSLLGQGGSGANVLTF.

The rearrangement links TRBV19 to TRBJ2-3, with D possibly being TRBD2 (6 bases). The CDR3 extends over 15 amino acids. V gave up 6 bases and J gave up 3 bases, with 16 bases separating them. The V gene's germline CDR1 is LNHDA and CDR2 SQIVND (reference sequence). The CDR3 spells CASRFLQEGTDTQYF. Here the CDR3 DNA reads TGTGCCAGTAGATTCCTTCAGGAGGGTACAGATACGCAGTATTTT.